This record concerns one T cell receptor beta chain sequence. Its antigen is undetermined. The second PCR ran about 6 to 12 cycles with a sample-barcoded 5' primer and J-beta primers. One entry per CDR3 protein, called by TCRdb with MiXCR from the 5' RACE reads. The table shows 720,000 or so distinct CDR3 sequences, with around 38% occurring only once. This sample is drawn from a study of blood T cells in healthy people across ages. Study-level points and caveats: Diversity was higher, and naive CD4+ cells more numerous, in long-lived donors than in aged donors.

The specimen was blood. This TCR came from an elderly man in good health.

The CDR3 sequence is CASSLGTLRNEQFF. CDR3 nucleotide sequence: TGTGCCAGCAGCTTAGGGACTCTACGCAATGAGCAGTTCTTC. This sequence joins TRBV11-2 and TRBJ2-1; D perhaps matches TRBD2 (5 bases). Trimming removed 1 base from V and 6 bases from J, with 10 bases in between. CDR3 length equals 14 residues. Germline V gene sequence: CDR1 SGHAT, CDR2 FQNNGV.